A selection of T cell receptor beta chains follows, all from one sample in a study of T cells in Graves' hyperthyroidism and ophthalmopathy. TCRdb reprocessed the multiplex PCR reads via MiXCR and lists one record per CDR3 protein. This sample has 450,000 to 500,000 distinct CDR3 sequences, with 20% to 25% found just once. The sample comprised blood. The source of these receptors is a woman in her 70s with Graves' ophthalmopathy. Both conserved end residues are part of each CDR3. A D gene is named only where the DNA matches it firmly. Some rows mark clone size as missing; the rest say once, few, many or name a class of expanded clone.

TRBJ2-1 TRBD2 many TRBV6-1 CASSESLAGTYNEQFF TGTGCCAGCAGTGAATCTCTAGCGGGGACCTACAATGAGCAGTTCTTC
TRBJ1-2 - few TRBV2 CASSESLPGAEGYTF TGTGCCAGCAGTGAATCCCTTCCAGGGGCGGAAGGCTACACCTTC
TRBJ2-3 TRBD2 many TRBV28 CAHTGLAGIADTQYF TGTGCCCACACGGGACTAGCGGGAATAGCAGATACGCAGTATTTT
TRBJ2-1 - many TRBV12-3/TRBV12-4 CASRSGPSYNEQFF TGTGCCAGCAGAAGCGGTCCCTCCTACAATGAGCAGTTCTTC
TRBJ1-5 - - TRBV20-1 CSASRTGRGNQPQHF TGCAGTGCTAGTCGTACAGGGCGCGGCAATCAGCCCCAGCATTTT
TRBJ1-5 - - TRBV6-5 CASSYGGASNQPQHF TGTGCCAGCAGTTACGGCGGGGCAAGCAATCAGCCCCAGCATTTT
TRBJ1-2 - - TRBV9 CASSGDRSSNYGYTF TGTGCCAGCAGCGGCGACAGGTCCTCAAACTATGGCTACACCTTC
TRBJ1-2 - many TRBV7-2 CASSSVQGAGYTF TGTGCCAGCAGCTCAGTCCAGGGAGCTGGCTACACCTTC
TRBJ2-1 - - TRBV10-1 CASSDDLGLSEQFF TGCGCCAGCAGTGACGACCTCGGGTTGAGCGAGCAGTTCTTC
TRBJ2-7 - many TRBV24-1 CATSRGENSYEQYF TGTGCCACCAGTAGGGGGGAAAACTCCTACGAGCAGTACTTC
TRBJ1-2 - many TRBV28 CASSLSQYGYTF TGTGCCAGCAGTTTATCACAGTATGGCTACACCTTC
TRBJ2-1 TRBD2 - TRBV29-1 CSVDRGGPYNEQFF TGCAGCGTTGATCGGGGGGGACCCTACAATGAGCAGTTCTTC
TRBJ1-2 - - TRBV7-8 CASSVAQGRDGYTF TGTGCCAGCAGCGTAGCTCAGGGGCGGGATGGCTACACCTTC
TRBJ1-4 - - TRBV6-2/TRBV6-3 CAGTQSGFNEKLFF TGTGCCGGCACTCAATCAGGGTTTAATGAAAAACTGTTTTTT
TRBJ2-7 - many TRBV12-3/TRBV12-4 CASSLRDHIGGAYEQYF TGTGCCAGCAGTTTACGGGACCATATAGGAGGGGCCTACGAGCAGTACTTC
TRBJ2-3 TRBD1 few TRBV18 CASSPRTGGTDTQYF TGTGCCAGCTCACCGCGTACAGGGGGCACAGATACGCAGTATTTT
TRBJ2-7 - - TRBV5-1 CASSLSSAGYEQYF TGCGCCAGCAGCTTGTCATCGGCGGGCTACGAGCAGTACTTC
TRBJ1-5 - few TRBV27 CASSSSAESHSQHF TGTGCCAGCAGTTCGTCGGCAGAGAGCCATTCCCAGCATTTT
TRBJ1-3 - once TRBV9 CASSVEGSGNTIYF TGTGCCAGCAGCGTAGAAGGGTCTGGAAACACCATATATTTT